This record concerns one T cell receptor beta chain sequence. Its antigen is still unknown. The CDR3 loop spans 13 amino acids. Germline V gene lookup returns CDR1 SGDLS and CDR2 YYNGEE. V was shortened by 3 bases and J by 2 bases, with 5 bases between the two germline ends. Primers for the PCR totalled 60 Vbeta and 13 Jbeta. Measured with immunoSEQ multiplex PCR; TCRdb has only the in-frame clones, and not every one. This table has around 99,000 clones, over 65% appearing once. The data were obtained in a study of cytomegalovirus exposure and HLA in healthy donors. As for the study in general: Previous work identified some 120 million unique TCR beta sequences from 150 million to 200 million T cells. In an early release, HLA-typed donors contributed roughly 85 million unique TCR sequences.

Overall study findings and caveats: The listing of some 170 TCR beta chains classed them as cytomegalovirus-associated.

This TCR was recovered from a woman aged 40 to 55 in good health and CMV-seropositive. The V call is TRBV9, the J call TRBJ2-2; D ambiguous. The sequencing sample was made of PBMCs. The CDR3 DNA follows: TGTGCCAGCAGCGAAATAAACACCGGGGAGCTGTTTTTT. Translated, it gives CASSEINTGELFF.